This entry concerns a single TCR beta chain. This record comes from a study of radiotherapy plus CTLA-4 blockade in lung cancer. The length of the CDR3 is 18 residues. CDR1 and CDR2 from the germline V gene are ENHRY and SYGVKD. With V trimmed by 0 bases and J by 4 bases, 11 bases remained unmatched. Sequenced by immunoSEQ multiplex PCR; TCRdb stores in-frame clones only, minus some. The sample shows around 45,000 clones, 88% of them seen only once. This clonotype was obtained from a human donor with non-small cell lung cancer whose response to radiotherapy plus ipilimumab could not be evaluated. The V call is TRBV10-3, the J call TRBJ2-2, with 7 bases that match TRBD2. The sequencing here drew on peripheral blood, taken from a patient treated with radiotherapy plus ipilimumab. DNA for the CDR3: TGTGCCATCAGTGAGTCTGTGGGGGGAGCGGGGCGCACCGGGGAGCTGTTTTTT. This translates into CAISESVGGAGRTGELFF.